This is a list of T cell receptor beta chains from one sample in a study of blood T cells in healthy people across ages. MiXCR was run by TCRdb on the 5' RACE reads, yielding one entry per CDR3 protein. Altogether just over 1 million distinct CDR3 sequences are present, 45% being singletons, with the ten largest covering about 20%. The sequenced material came from blood. These receptors originate from a woman aged 60-70 years in good health. CDR3s include the opening cysteine and the closing phenylalanine or tryptophan. A D gene is named only where the DNA matches it firmly. Size tells how often a clone was seen (once, few, many) or the class of an expanded clone, and some rows leave it out.

>.|.|TRBJ2-3|TRBV20-1
CSAFRDQLDTQYF
TGCAGTGCTTTCCGGGACCAGCTGGATACGCAGTATTTT
>.|.|TRBJ2-7|TRBV14
CASRRGASGYEQYF
TGTGCCAGCAGAAGAGGGGCGAGCGGCTACGAGCAGTACTTC
>.|.|TRBJ2-3|TRBV9
CASSSLGREDTQYF
TGTGCCAGCAGCTCACTAGGAAGGGAAGATACGCAGTATTTT
>.|.|TRBJ2-7|TRBV7-9
CASSPGETGAFTYEQYF
TGTGCCAGCAGCCCCGGTGAGACAGGTGCCTTTACCTACGAGCAGTACTTC
>.|.|TRBJ1-5|TRBV28
CASSLLRAALSNQPQHF
TGTGCCAGCAGTTTATTGAGGGCAGCCCTTAGCAATCAGCCCCAGCATTTT
>.|TRBD2|TRBJ2-5|TRBV4-1
CASSQDDSGGRDREQYF
TGCGCCAGCAGCCAAGATGATTCTGGCGGGAGGGACAGAGAGCAGTACTTC
>few|.|TRBJ2-1|TRBV4-1
CASSHPATGPGSGEQFF
TGCGCCAGCAGCCATCCAGCGACTGGGCCGGGTTCGGGTGAGCAGTTCTTC
>.|.|TRBJ1-1|TRBV10-3
CAISGFSLAMNTEAFF
TGTGCCATCAGCGGATTCAGCCTGGCCATGAACACTGAAGCTTTCTTT
>few|.|TRBJ2-3|TRBV20-1
CSAVAPIISTDTQYF
TGCAGTGCCGTGGCCCCGATTATAAGCACAGATACGCAGTATTTT
>.|.|TRBJ2-7|TRBV20-1
CSASGRYDEQYF
TGCAGTGCTAGCGGGAGATATGACGAGCAGTACTTC